One sample yielded the 14 T cell receptor beta chains listed below, sequenced in a study of T cell responses to AZD1222 COVID-19 vaccine. Profiled with immunoSEQ multiplex PCR; TCRdb holds only in-frame clones, not every one. The sample shows 70,000 to 80,000 clones, 80% to 90% of them seen only once. Specimen: peripheral blood, collected on day 0 of AZD1222 vaccination. These receptors were collected from an adult in good health.

The chain combines TRBV7-9 with TRBJ1-1; D not certain. The germline gives CDR1 SEHNR, CDR2 FQNEAQ (reference sequence). With 0 bases removed from V and 4 bases from J, the gap between germline ends came to 9 bases. The CDR3 consists of 14 residues. The CDR3 coding sequence is TGTGCCAGCAGCTTAGCGTTGGGAAGCACTGAAGCTTTCTTT. This codes for CASSLALGSTEAFF.

The chain employs TRBV18 and TRBJ1-1; D may be TRBD1 (6 bases). Looked up from germline, CDR1 is KGHSH and CDR2 is LQKENI. Trimming left V 3 bases short and J 5 bases short, with 16 bases between. The CDR3 has 15 residues. The CDR3 sequence is CASSPPLQGGTEAFF. DNA of the CDR3: TGTGCCAGCTCACCGCCCCTACAGGGTGGAACTGAAGCTTTCTTT.

The chain employs TRBV19 and TRBJ1-2; 12 bases match TRBD1. This CDR3 comprises 14 residues. The germline V gene has CDR1 LNHDA and CDR2 SQIVND (reference sequence). Germline trimming cut 5 bases from V and 12 bases from J; bases unmatched to any gene: 10. The CDR3 DNA follows: TGTGCCAGTAGTCTCCAACGGGGACAGGGGGCGAACACCTTC. Translating it yields CASSLQRGQGANTF. Complete variable domain (other parts from reference TRBV19 and TRBJ1-2): DGGITQSPKYLFRKEGQNVTLSCEQNLNHDAMYWYRQDPGQGLRLIYYSQIVNDFQKGDIAEGYSVSREKKESFPLTVTSAQKNPTAFYLCASSLQRGQGANTFGSGTRLTVV.

The chain carries TRBV5-8 and TRBJ2-7, with 9 bases identical to TRBD1. The length of the CDR3 is 17 residues. Germline values: CDR1 SGHTS, CDR2 YDEGEE. V trimming: 6 bases; J trimming: 3 bases; junction bases outside the gene matches: 16. CDR3 in DNA: TGTGCCAGCACCCCTGGTCTACCGGGACAGGGCGACTACGAGCAGTACTTC. Protein sequence: CASTPGLPGQGDYEQYF.

V usage is TRBV2 and J usage is TRBJ2-1, with D unclear. The germline CDR1 and CDR2 sequences are SNHLY and FYNNEI. The germline V and J ends were trimmed by 4 bases and 8 bases, with 15 bases remaining between them. The CDR3 extends over 14 amino acids. The CDR3 here is CASSVGALSDEQFF. In nucleotides, the CDR3 is TGTGCCAGCAGTGTTGGCGCGCTGAGTGATGAGCAGTTCTTC. The full variable domain, rest sourced from reference TRBV2 and TRBJ2-1, is EPEVTQTPSHQVTQMGQEVILRCVPISNHLYFYWYRQILGQKVEFLVSFYNNEISEKSEIFDDQFSVERPDGSNFTLKIRSTKLEDSAMYFCASSVGALSDEQFFGPGTRLTVL.

V and J are TRBV5-4 and TRBJ2-3; D call uncertain. Germline loops: CDR1 SGHNT, CDR2 YYREEE (reference sequence). The CDR3 loop spans 13 amino acids. V was shortened by 4 bases and J by 1 base, with 7 bases between the two germline ends. The CDR3 nucleotides are TGTGCCAGCAGCGACCAGGGCACAGATACGCAGTATTTT. Residues: CASSDQGTDTQYF.

This clone was recorded only once. The chain recombines TRBV29-1 with TRBJ2-5; TRBD2 is a possible D gene (6 bases). Trimming left V 3 bases short and J 3 bases short, with 17 bases between. The CDR3 has 15 residues. CDR1 is SQVTM and CDR2 is ANQGSEA in the germline V gene. The CDR3 sequence: CSVDLPGGGEETQYF. In DNA form, the CDR3 reads TGCAGCGTTGACCTCCCAGGTGGAGGGGAAGAGACCCAGTACTTC.

The V gene is TRBV30, the J gene TRBJ1-1; no definite D call. The CDR3 covers 14 residues. V was shortened by 0 bases and J by 11 bases, with 19 bases between the two germline ends. CDR1 is GTSNPN, CDR2 SVGIG, per germline (reference sequence). CDR3 sequence reads: CAWSVERRNSKAFF. The CDR3 DNA is TGTGCCTGGAGTGTAGAACGACGGAATTCTAAGGCTTTCTTT.

The chain uses TRBV18 and TRBJ1-2; 9 bases fit TRBD1. Germline trimming cut 6 bases from V and 6 bases from J; bases unmatched to any gene: 5. Germline V lookup: CDR1 KGHSH, CDR2 LQKENI. The CDR3 loop spans 13 amino acids. The CDR3 nucleotides are TGTGCCAGCTCCTCCGGGACAGGGAATGGCTACACCTTC. It encodes CASSSGTGNGYTF.

V is TRBV9 and J is TRBJ1-2; tentative D call: TRBD1 (6 bases). The CDR3 spans 15 residues. V dropped 4 bases and J dropped 2 bases, with 15 bases sitting between them. In germline, CDR1 is SGDLS, CDR2 YYNGEE. The CDR3 region is CASSKMGGANYGYTF. The CDR3 region has the DNA TGTGCCAGCAGCAAGATGGGGGGCGCCAACTATGGCTACACCTTC.

J is TRBJ1-2 and V is TRBV25-1; possibly TRBD1 for D (5 bases). V was shortened by 11 bases and J by 7 bases, with 20 bases between the two germline ends. The CDR3 runs to 13 residues. Germline V gives CDR1 MGHDK, CDR2 SYGVNS. CDR3 nucleotide sequence: TGTGCCGTCGCCCCCCCAGGGTACGGTGGCTACACCTTC. Residues: CAVAPPGYGGYTF.

The CDR3 DNA sequence: TGCAGTGCTAGTGACCCCGGCAGGGCGCATGGCTACACCTTC. This translates into CSASDPGRAHGYTF. This chain joins TRBV20-1 and TRBJ1-2; D is perhaps TRBD1 (5 bases). The germline CDR1 and CDR2 sequences are DFQATT and SNEGSKA (reference sequence). CDR3 length: 14 residues. The V end lost 3 bases, the J end lost 6 bases, and 17 bases lay between the germline ends.

The chain links TRBV9 to TRBJ1-5; maybe TRBD1 (5 bases). The germline V gene encodes CDR1 SGDLS and CDR2 YYNGEE. The CDR3 runs to 15 residues. V lost 0 bases to trimming and J lost 7 bases, with 14 bases between them. The CDR3 reads CASSVGGTRGQPQHF. As DNA, the CDR3 is TGTGCCAGCAGCGTAGGAGGTACCCGGGGCCAGCCCCAGCATTTT.

This chain connects TRBV6-6 to TRBJ1-5; TRBD1 is a possible D gene (5 bases). This CDR3 spans 15 amino acids. Germline V CDR1 and CDR2: MNHNY, SVGAGI (reference sequence). With 7 bases removed from V and 7 bases from J, the gap between germline ends came to 20 bases. The CDR3 nucleotides are TGTGCCAGCACCGACTCGGGCAGGGCTCGGCAGCCCCAGCATTTT. Translation: CASTDSGRARQPQHF.